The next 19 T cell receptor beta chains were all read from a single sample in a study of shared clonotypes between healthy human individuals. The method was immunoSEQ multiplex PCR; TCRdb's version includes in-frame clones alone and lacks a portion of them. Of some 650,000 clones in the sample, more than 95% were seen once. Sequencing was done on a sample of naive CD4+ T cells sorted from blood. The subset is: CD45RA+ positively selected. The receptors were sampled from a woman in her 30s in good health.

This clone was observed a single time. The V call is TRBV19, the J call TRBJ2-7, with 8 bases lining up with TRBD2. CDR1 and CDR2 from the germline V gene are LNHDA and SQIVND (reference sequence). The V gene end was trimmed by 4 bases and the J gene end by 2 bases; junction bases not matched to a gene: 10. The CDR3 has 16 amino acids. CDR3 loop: CASSNQRAGDTYEQYF. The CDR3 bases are TGTGCCAGTAGTAACCAGCGAGCGGGAGATACCTACGAGCAGTACTTC. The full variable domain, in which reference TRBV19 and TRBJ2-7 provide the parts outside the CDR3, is DGGITQSPKYLFRKEGQNVTLSCEQNLNHDAMYWYRQDPGQGLRLIYYSQIVNDFQKGDIAEGYSVSREKKESFPLTVTSAQKNPTAFYLCASSNQRAGDTYEQYFGPGTRLTVT.

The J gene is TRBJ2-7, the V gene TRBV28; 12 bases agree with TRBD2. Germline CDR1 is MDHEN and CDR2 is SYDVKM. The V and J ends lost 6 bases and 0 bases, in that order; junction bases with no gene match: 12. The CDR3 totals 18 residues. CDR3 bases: TGTGCCAGCAGCTCCCCTAGCGGGAGGGTATCTGGCTCCTACGAGCAGTACTTC. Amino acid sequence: CASSSPSGRVSGSYEQYF.

The CDR3 DNA reads TGTGCCAGCAGCATCGGACAGGGCGAGAACACTGAAGCTTTCTTT. Translated: CASSIGQGENTEAFF. This rearrangement joins TRBV7-9 to TRBJ1-1, with 8 bases aligning to TRBD1. CDR1 is SEHNR and CDR2 is FQNEAQ in the germline V gene (reference sequence). Trimming took 5 bases from V and 1 from J; bases not matched to a gene: 6. The CDR3 is 15 residues long.

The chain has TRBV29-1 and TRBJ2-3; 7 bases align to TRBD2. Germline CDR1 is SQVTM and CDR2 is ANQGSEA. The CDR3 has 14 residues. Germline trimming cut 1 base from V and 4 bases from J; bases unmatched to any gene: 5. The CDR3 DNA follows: TGCAGCGTTGAAGTGGGCGGGAGCCCAGATACGCAGTATTTT. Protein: CSVEVGGSPDTQYF.

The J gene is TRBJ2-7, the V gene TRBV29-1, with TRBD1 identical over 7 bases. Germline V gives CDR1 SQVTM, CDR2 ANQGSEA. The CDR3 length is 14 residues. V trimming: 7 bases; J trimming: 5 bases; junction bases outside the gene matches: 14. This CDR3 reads CSAYSRQGVNEQYF. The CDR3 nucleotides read TGCAGCGCCTATTCGCGGCAGGGGGTCAACGAGCAGTACTTC.

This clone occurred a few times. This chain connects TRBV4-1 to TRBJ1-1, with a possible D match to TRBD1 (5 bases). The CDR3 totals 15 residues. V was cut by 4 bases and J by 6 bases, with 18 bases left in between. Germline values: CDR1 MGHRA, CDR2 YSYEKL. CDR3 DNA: TGCGCCAGCAGCCTGAAGACAGCCTGGAGGGCTGAAGCTTTCTTT. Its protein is CASSLKTAWRAEAFF.

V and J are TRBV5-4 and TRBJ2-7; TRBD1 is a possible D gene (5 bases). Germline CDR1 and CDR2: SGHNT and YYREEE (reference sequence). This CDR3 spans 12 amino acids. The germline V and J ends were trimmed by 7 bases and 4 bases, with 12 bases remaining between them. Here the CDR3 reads CASQGDSYEQYF. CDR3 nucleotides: TGTGCCAGCCAAGGGGATTCGTACGAGCAGTACTTC.

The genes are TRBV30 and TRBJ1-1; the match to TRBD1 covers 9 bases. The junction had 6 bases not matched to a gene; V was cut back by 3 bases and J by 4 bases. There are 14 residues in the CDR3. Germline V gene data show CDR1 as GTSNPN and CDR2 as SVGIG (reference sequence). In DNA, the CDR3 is TGTGCCTGGAGGGATACAGGGGGCGTCACTGAAGCTTTCTTT. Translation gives CAWRDTGGVTEAFF.

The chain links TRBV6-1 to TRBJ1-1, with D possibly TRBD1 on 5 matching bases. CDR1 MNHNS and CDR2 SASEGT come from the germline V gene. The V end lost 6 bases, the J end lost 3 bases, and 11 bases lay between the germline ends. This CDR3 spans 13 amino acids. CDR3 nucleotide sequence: TGTGCCAGCAGGCCCCCCAGGGACACTGAAGCTTTCTTT. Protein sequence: CASRPPRDTEAFF.

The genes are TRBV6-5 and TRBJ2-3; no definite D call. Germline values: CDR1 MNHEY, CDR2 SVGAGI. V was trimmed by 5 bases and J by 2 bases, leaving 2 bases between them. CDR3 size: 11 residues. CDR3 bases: TGTGCCAGCAGTAACACAGATACGCAGTATTTT. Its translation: CASSNTDTQYF.

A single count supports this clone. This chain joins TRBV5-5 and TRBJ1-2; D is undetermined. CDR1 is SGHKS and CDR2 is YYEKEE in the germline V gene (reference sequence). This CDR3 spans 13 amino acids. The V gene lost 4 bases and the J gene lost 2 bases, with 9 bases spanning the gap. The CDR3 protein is CASSPPPNYGYTF. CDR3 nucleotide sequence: TGTGCCAGCAGCCCTCCCCCCAACTATGGCTACACCTTC.

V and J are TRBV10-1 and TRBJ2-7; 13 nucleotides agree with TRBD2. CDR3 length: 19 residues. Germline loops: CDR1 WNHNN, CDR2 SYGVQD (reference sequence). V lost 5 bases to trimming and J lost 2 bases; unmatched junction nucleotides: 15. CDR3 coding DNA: TGCGCCAGCAGTCAGATGGGACTAGCGGGATGGACCGTGCCCTACGAGCAGTACTTC. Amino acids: CASSQMGLAGWTVPYEQYF.

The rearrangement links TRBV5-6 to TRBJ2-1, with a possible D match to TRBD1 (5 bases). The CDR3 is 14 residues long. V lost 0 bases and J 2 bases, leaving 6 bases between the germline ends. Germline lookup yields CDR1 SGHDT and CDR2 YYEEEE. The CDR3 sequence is CASSLGQPYNEQFF. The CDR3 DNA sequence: TGTGCCAGCAGCTTGGGACAGCCCTACAATGAGCAGTTCTTC.

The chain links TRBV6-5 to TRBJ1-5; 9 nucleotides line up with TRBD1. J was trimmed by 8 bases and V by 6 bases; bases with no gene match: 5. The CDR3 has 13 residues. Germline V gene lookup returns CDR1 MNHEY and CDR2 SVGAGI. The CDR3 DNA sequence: TGTGCCAGCAGCCGGGACAGGGAAAAGCCCCAGCATTTT. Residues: CASSRDREKPQHF.

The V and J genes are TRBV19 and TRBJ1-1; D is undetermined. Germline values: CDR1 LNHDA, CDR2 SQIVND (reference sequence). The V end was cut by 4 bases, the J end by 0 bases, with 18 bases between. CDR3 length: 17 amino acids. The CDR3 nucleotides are TGTGCCAGTAGTAAGTACGGCACGCGGTTCATGAACACTGAAGCTTTCTTT. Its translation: CASSKYGTRFMNTEAFF.

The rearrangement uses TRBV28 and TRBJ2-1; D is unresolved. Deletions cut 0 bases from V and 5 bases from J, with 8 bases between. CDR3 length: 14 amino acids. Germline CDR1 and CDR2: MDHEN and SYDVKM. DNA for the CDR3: TGTGCCAGCAGTTTATGGTACAAGAACAATGAGCAGTTCTTC. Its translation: CASSLWYKNNEQFF.

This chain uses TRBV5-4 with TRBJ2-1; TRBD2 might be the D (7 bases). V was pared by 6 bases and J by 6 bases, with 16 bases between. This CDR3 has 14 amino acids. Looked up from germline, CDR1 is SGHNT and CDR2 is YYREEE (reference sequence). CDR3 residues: CASIPGGGSNEQFF. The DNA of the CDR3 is TGTGCCAGCATCCCGGGGGGCGGGTCCAATGAGCAGTTCTTC. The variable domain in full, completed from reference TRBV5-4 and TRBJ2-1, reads ETGVTQSPTHLIKTRGQQVTLRCSSQSGHNTVSWYQQALGQGPQFIFQYYREEENGRGNFPPRFSGLQFPNYSSELNVNALELDDSALYLCASIPGGGSNEQFFGPGTRLTVL.

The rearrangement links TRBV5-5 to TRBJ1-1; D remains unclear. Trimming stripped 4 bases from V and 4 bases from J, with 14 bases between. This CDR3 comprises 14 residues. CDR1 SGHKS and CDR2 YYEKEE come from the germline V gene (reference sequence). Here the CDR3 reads CASSPQEQVTEAFF. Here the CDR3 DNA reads TGTGCCAGCAGCCCCCAGGAGCAGGTCACTGAAGCTTTCTTT.

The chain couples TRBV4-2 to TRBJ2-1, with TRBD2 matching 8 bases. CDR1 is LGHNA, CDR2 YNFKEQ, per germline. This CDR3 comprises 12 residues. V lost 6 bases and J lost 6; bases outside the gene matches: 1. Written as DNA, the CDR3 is TGTGCCAGCAGTGGACTAGCCAATGAGCAGTTCTTC. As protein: CASSGLANEQFF.